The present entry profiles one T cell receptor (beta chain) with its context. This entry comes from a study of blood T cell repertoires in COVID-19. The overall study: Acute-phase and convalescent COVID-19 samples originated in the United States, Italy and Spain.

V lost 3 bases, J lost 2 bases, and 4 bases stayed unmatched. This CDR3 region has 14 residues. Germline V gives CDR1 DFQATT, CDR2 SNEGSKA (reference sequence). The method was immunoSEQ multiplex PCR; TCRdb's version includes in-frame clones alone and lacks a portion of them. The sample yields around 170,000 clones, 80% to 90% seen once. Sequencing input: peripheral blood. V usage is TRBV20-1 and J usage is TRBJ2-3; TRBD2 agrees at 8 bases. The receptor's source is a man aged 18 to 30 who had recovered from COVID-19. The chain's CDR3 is CSASTSGLTDTQYF. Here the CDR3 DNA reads TGCAGTGCTAGTACTAGCGGACTCACAGATACGCAGTATTTT.